This T cell receptor (beta chain) was captured in a study of T cell responses to AZD1222 COVID-19 vaccine. Study-wide points: Donors were chiefly white British, with a greater number of females, and clonal diversity was perhaps underestimated. Baseline seropositives among AZD1222 recipients totaled only six or seven. After the peak T cell response, and only then, were repertoires sampled.

This CDR3 is 15 amino acids long. The V gene lost 2 bases and the J gene lost 4 bases, with 12 bases spanning the gap. Looked up from germline, CDR1 is MGHDK and CDR2 is SYGVNS. Turning to this clone: Its target is unknown.

Sequenced by immunoSEQ multiplex PCR; TCRdb stores in-frame clones only, minus some. Here the sample spans about 140,000 clones, about 92% being singletons. This specimen was peripheral blood, taken after recovery from COVID-19. The TCR sequence derives from an adult who had recovered from COVID-19. The gene calls are TRBV25-1 and TRBJ1-3; D not certain. The CDR3 DNA reads as TGTGCCAGCAGTGAAACACTGCGGACGGGAAACACCATATATTTT. Translation: CASSETLRTGNTIYF.